A single TCR beta chain is shown here with its context. What it recognizes is unknown. Germline V CDR1 and CDR2: SGDLS, YYNGEE. Trimming took 4 bases from V and 4 from J; bases not matched to a gene: 11. This CDR3 has 16 amino acids. This entry belongs to a study of CD4+ T cells in melanoma. Notes on the study in general: A reported correlation linked neoantigen-specific CD4+ T cells to CD8+, macrophage and B cell function. Neoantigen-specific CD4+ T cells in melanoma reportedly had diverse differentiation states.

Some clones are missing from TCRdb's copy, which holds only in-frame ones; the method was immunoSEQ multiplex PCR. This table has roughly 120,000 clones, about 90% appearing once. The specimen was peripheral blood. The receptor comes from a human donor with melanoma. The genes are TRBV9 and TRBJ2-1, with 7 nucleotides matching TRBD2. The CDR3 loop reads CASSKAPAGVYNEQFF. The CDR3 DNA reads TGTGCCAGCAGCAAAGCCCCCGCGGGAGTATACAATGAGCAGTTCTTC.